These 3 T cell receptor beta chains were all obtained from the same sample, sequenced in a study of type 1 regulatory T cells. Each CDR3 protein is one row after TCRdb ran MiXCR on the reads. The sample has under 85,000 distinct CDR3 sequences, nearly 50% seen once. The antigens for these receptors are not known. Sequenced sample: cultured non-Tr1 T cells, either the whole culture or a sorted T cell fraction (not recorded which). The receptors here all came from a human donor in good health.

CDR3 coding DNA: TGTGCCAGCAGCCCCCCGGCCTCAGATACGCAGTATTTT. It is translated as CASSPPASDTQYF. The genes are TRBV9 and TRBJ2-3; unclear D gene. This CDR3 contains 13 residues. The V gene's germline CDR1 is SGDLS and CDR2 YYNGEE. Between the trimmed V and J ends, which lost 4 bases and 4 bases, there was a span of 10 bases.

The chain joins TRBV2 to TRBJ1-1, with TRBD1 matching over 10 bases. The CDR3 loop spans 14 amino acids. Losses at the gene ends were 6 bases for V and 1 base for J; bases not matched to a gene: 2. Germline CDR1 SNHLY, CDR2 FYNNEI. The CDR3 loop is CASRRDRGNTEAFF. The CDR3 nucleotides are TGTGCCAGCAGACGGGACAGGGGGAACACTGAAGCTTTCTTT.

This clonotype appeared a few times. The genes are TRBV2 and TRBJ2-1; no clear D. Germline V gives CDR1 SNHLY, CDR2 FYNNEI. Trimming removed 6 bases from V and 7 bases from J, with 10 bases in between. CDR3 length: 12 residues. CDR3 nucleotide sequence: TGTGCCAGCAGGAGCAACGAGAATGAGCAGTTCTTC. Encoded protein: CASRSNENEQFF.